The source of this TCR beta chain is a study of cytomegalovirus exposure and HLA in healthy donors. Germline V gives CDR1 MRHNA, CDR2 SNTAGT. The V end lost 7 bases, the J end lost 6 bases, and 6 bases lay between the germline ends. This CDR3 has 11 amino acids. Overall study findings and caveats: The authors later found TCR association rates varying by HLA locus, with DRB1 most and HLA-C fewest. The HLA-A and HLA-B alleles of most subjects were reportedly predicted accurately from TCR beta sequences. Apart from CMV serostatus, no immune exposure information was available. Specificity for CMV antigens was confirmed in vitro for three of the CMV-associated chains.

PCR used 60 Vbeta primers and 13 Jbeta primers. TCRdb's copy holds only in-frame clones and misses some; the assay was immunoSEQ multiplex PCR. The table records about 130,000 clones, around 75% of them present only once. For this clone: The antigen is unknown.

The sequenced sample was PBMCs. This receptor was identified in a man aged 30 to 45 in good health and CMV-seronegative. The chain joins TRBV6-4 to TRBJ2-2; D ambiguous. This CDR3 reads CASIFPGELFF. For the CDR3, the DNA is TGTGCCAGCATCTTTCCCGGGGAGCTGTTTTTT.